The clone carrying this TCR beta chain was observed a few times. These data come from a study of cytomegalovirus exposure and HLA in healthy donors. With 60 Vbeta and 13 Jbeta primers, the PCR was carried out. Here immunoSEQ multiplex PCR was the method, and the copy in TCRdb shows in-frame clones only, minus some. The repertoire holds approximately 100,000 clones, with just over 70% as singletons. Trimming took 3 bases from V and 2 from J; bases not matched to a gene: 5. Germline V gives CDR1 WSHSY, CDR2 SAAADI. CDR3 size: 16 residues. Material for sequencing was PBMCs. The chain joins TRBV10-2 to TRBJ2-3, with TRBD2 matching 10 bases. The sequence came from a boy aged 5 to 17 in good health and CMV-seronegative. The CDR3 DNA reads as TGCGCCAGCAGTGAATTAGCGGGAGGATACACAGATACGCAGTATTTT. Translation gives CASSELAGGYTDTQYF.